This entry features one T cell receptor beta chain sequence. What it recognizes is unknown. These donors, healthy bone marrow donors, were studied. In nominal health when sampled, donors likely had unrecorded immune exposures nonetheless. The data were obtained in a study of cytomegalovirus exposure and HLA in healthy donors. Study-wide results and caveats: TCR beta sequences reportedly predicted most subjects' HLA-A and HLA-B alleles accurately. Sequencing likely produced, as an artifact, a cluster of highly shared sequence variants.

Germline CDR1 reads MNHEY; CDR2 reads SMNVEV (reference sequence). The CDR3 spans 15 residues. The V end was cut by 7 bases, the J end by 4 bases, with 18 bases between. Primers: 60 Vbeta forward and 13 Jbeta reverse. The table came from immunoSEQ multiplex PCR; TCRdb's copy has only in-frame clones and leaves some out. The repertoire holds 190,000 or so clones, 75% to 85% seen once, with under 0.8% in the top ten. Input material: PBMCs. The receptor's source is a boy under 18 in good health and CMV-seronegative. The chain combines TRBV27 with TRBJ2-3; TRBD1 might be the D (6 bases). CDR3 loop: CASTLVQGQADTQYF. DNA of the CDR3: TGTGCCAGCACCCTAGTACAGGGTCAGGCAGATACGCAGTATTTT.